This TCR beta chain comes out of a study of OX40 agonist ivuxolimab in advanced cancers. Study overall: The dose-escalation cohort was approximately 84% male, with a mean age of approximately 62 years, ranging roughly 20 to 80.

Whole-study findings and limits: Fewer expanded clones were found on average in CD4+ than in CD8+ T cells.

The method was immunoSEQ multiplex PCR; TCRdb's version includes in-frame clones alone and lacks a portion of them. The table records tens of thousands of clones, around 91% of them present only once. Individuals having autoimmune disease history or systemic immunosuppression were not enrolled. A note on this clone: Antigen specificity is unknown.

The sample was CD4+ or CD8+ T cells sorted from blood, taken in a trial of the OX40 agonist ivuxolimab. The TCR sequence derives from an adult with an advanced solid tumor such as melanoma, head and neck, liver or kidney cancer.

CDR3 in DNA: TGTGCCAGCACGACGTATTTGGACACAGATACGCAGTATTTT. This sequence encodes CASTTYLDTDTQYF. The rearrangement joins TRBV6-1 to TRBJ2-3, with no clear D. Looked up from germline, CDR1 is MNHNS and CDR2 is SASEGT. The CDR3 runs to 14 residues. Trimming stripped 7 bases from V and 2 bases from J, with 13 bases between.